These 6 T cell receptor beta chains originate from one sample sequenced in a study of control samples from healthy donors and cancer patients (dated by TCRdb to about 2020). The protocol used for the library was the immunoSEQ multiplex PCR assay. TCRdb mirrors the immuneACCESS table, restricted to in-frame sequences. Some clones are absent from its copies; in checked studies, under half trace to an unresolved V gene, and the reason for the others is unknown. For this sample the table gives approximately 100,000 clones, of which about 83% were detected only once. The ten largest clonotypes hold less than 2.5% of the sample. The specimen sequenced was blood. Receptor source: a middle-aged woman in good health.

The chain recombines TRBV10-3 with TRBJ1-2; 7 bases align to TRBD1. CDR1 and CDR2 from the germline V gene are ENHRY and SYGVKD. The CDR3 has 14 amino acids. J gave up 5 bases and V 2 bases, and 5 bases lay outside the gene matches. The DNA of the CDR3 is TGTGCCATCAGTGAGGGACAGGAGTTTTATGGCTACACCTTC. Translating it yields CAISEGQEFYGYTF.

The chain has TRBV19 and TRBJ1-6; D is uncertain. CDR3 length: 13 residues. The germline V gene encodes CDR1 LNHDA and CDR2 SQIVND (reference sequence). The V and J ends lost 4 bases and 7 bases respectively, with 8 bases between them. CDR3 region: CASSTNRNSPLHF. The CDR3 DNA sequence: TGTGCCAGTAGTACCAACAGAAATTCACCCCTCCACTTT.

The J gene is TRBJ2-3, the V gene TRBV6-2 or TRBV6-3, with D perhaps given as TRBD1 or TRBD2 (6 bases each). In germline, CDR1 is MNHEY, CDR2 SVGEGT. The CDR3 is made up of 14 amino acids. V lost 4 bases and J lost 2, with 10 bases in between. CDR3 coding DNA: TGTGCCAGCAGTTCGCCGGGGGCCACAGATACGCAGTATTTT. This translates into CASSSPGATDTQYF.

The CDR3 here is CATSIEGSNQPQHF. The CDR3 DNA is TGTGCCACCAGCATAGAAGGAAGCAATCAGCCCCAGCATTTT. This rearrangement joins TRBV15 to TRBJ1-5, with D unresolved. V lost 4 bases to trimming and J lost 1 base, with 8 bases between them. CDR1 is LNHNV and CDR2 is YYDKDF in the germline V gene (reference sequence). This CDR3 contains 14 residues.

This rearrangement joins TRBV6-2 or TRBV6-3 to TRBJ1-1; a possible D gene is TRBD1 (5 bases). This CDR3 comprises 13 residues. The V end was cut by 2 bases, the J end by 4 bases, with 8 bases between. Per the germline V gene, CDR1 is MNHEY and CDR2 is SVGEGT. In DNA form, the CDR3 reads TGTGCCAGCAGTTACGGGGGTGCCACTGAAGCTTTCTTT. Translated: CASSYGGATEAFF.

The chain uses TRBV6-1 and TRBJ2-3; D gene uncertain. Germline loops: CDR1 MNHNS, CDR2 SASEGT. Deletions cut 4 bases from V and 0 bases from J, with 17 bases between. The CDR3 contains 17 residues. The CDR3 bases are TGTGCCAGCAGTGTGGGGATAGATCCCCTGAGCACAGATACGCAGTATTTT. This translates into CASSVGIDPLSTDTQYF.